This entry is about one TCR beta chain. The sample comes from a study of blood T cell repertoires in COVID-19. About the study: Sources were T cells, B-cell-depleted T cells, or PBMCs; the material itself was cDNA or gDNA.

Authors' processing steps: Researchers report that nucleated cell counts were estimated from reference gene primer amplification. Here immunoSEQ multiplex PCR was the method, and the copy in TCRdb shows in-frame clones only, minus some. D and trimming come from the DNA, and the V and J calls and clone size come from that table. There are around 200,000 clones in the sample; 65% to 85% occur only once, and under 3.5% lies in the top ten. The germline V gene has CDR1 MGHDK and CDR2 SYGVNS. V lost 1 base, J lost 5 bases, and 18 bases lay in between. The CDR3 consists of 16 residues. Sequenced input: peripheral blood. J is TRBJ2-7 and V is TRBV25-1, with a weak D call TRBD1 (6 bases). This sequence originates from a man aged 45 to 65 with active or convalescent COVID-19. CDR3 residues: CASSEFGRGKEDEQYF. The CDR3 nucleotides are TGTGCCAGCAGTGAATTCGGCAGGGGAAAGGAGGACGAGCAGTACTTC.